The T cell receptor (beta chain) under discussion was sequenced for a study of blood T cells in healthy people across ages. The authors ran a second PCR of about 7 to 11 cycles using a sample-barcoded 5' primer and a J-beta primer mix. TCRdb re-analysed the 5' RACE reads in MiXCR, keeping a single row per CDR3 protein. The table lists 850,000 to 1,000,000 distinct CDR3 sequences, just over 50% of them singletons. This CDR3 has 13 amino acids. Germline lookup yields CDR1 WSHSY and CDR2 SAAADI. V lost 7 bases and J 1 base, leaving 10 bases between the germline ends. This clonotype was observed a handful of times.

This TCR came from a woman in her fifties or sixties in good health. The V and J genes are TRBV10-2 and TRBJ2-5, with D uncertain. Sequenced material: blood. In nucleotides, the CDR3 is TGCGCCAGCAAAAGAGAGCTCCAAGAGACCCAGTACTTC. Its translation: CASKRELQETQYF.